These T cell receptor beta chains were read from a single sample in a study of blood T cell repertoires in COVID-19. Assay used: immunoSEQ multiplex PCR; TCRdb lists only in-frame clones, some missing. The sample carries about 180,000 clones, approximately 89% recorded once. Sequenced: peripheral blood. The source of these receptors is a woman aged 30 to 39 with acute or convalescent COVID-19. Both conserved end residues are part of each CDR3. D genes are given only for firm matches. Some rows have no size entry. The others give once, few or many, or a class for an expanded clone.

V	D	size	J	DNA	CDR3
TRBV7-9	TRBD2	-	TRBJ2-1	TGTGCCAGCCTCCTAGCGGGAGGGCCAAAGTTCTTC	CASLLAGGPKFF
TRBV24-1	-	-	TRBJ2-3	TGTGCCACCAGTGATATTAGCGGCACGAGCACAGATACGCAGTATTTT	CATSDISGTSTDTQYF
TRBV29-1	TRBD2	few	TRBJ2-1	TGCAGCGTCCTCCTAGCGGGAGGGCCTTACAATGAGCAGTTCTTC	CSVLLAGGPYNEQFF
TRBV15	TRBD1	-	TRBJ2-1	TGTGCCACCAGCAGGAGACAGGGGTGGGATGAGCAGTTCTTC	CATSRRQGWDEQFF
TRBV2	-	medium-sized	TRBJ1-1	TGTGCCCTGTTGAACACTGAAGCTTTCTTT	CALLNTEAFF
TRBV29-1	-	few	TRBJ1-1	TGCAGCACTAGACGCGGGGGGAACACTGAAGCTTTCTTT	CSTRRGGNTEAFF
TRBV24-1	-	-	TRBJ2-5	TGTGCCACCAGTCCGTGGGGGCCCGAAGAGACCCAGTACTTC	CATSPWGPEETQYF
TRBV6-5	-	-	TRBJ1-1	TGTGCCACCAAACCACTTATGAACACTGAAGCTTTCTTT	CATKPLMNTEAFF
TRBV6-5	-	-	TRBJ2-7	TGTGCCAGCGGGGTCGGGATTCCGTACTTC	CASGVGIPYF
TRBV11-3	-	-	TRBJ1-6	TGTGCCAGCAGCTTAGACGACTTCTATTCACCCCTCCACTTT	CASSLDDFYSPLHF
TRBV7-2	-	-	TRBJ2-1	TGTGCCAGCAGCTTAGGGGCGTACAATGAGCAGTTCTTC	CASSLGAYNEQFF
TRBV5-6	-	-	TRBJ2-1	TGTGCCAGCAGCTTGGTCTTTGGGGGGGAGCAGTTCTTC	CASSLVFGGEQFF
TRBV2	-	-	TRBJ2-3	TGTGCCAGCGCCCCTAGCTCTAGCACAGATACGCAGTATTTT	CASAPSSSTDTQYF
TRBV7-2	TRBD2	-	TRBJ2-7	TGTGCCAGCAGGACTAGCGGCACCTACGAGCAGTACTTC	CASRTSGTYEQYF
TRBV7-8	-	-	TRBJ2-5	TGTGCCAGCAGCAGGGCCGGGAACTTCCAAGAGACCCAGTACTTC	CASSRAGNFQETQYF
TRBV2	TRBD1	few	TRBJ2-1	TGTGCCACCCGGGACAGGGCTTACAATGAGCAGTTCTTC	CATRDRAYNEQFF
TRBV5-1	TRBD2	-	TRBJ2-1	TGCGCCAGCAGCTTGGACGGGAGGGCCTTGAATGAGCAGTTCTTC	CASSLDGRALNEQFF
TRBV4-1	TRBD2	-	TRBJ2-1	TGCGCCAGCAGCCTAAGCAGACTAGCGGAAAAGTACAATGAGCAGTTCTTC	CASSLSRLAEKYNEQFF
TRBV7-9	-	-	TRBJ1-1	TGTGCCAGCCTCTCGGGGAACACTGAAGCTTTCTTT	CASLSGNTEAFF
TRBV11-2	TRBD2	-	TRBJ2-6	TGTGCCAGCAGCTCTTCCGGGACTACTGGGGCCAACGTCCTGACTTTC	CASSSSGTTGANVLTF
TRBV11-2	-	-	TRBJ2-3	TGTGCCAGCAGCTTAGATCCGGCGCGGAGCACAGATACGCAGTATTTT	CASSLDPARSTDTQYF
TRBV2	-	-	TRBJ2-5	TGTGCCAGCGAGGGGGAAGAGACCCAGTACTTC	CASEGEETQYF
TRBV25-1	-	-	TRBJ2-7	TGTGCCAGCAGTGAATATGGGAGGACCTACGAGCAGTACTTC	CASSEYGRTYEQYF
TRBV12-3/TRBV12-4	TRBD1	-	TRBJ2-7	TGTGCCAGCAGTCCCGACAGGGGTTACGAGCAGTACTTC	CASSPDRGYEQYF
TRBV2	TRBD1	-	TRBJ2-7	TGTGCCAGCAGTACTAGACAGGGAACCTACGAGCAGTACTTC	CASSTRQGTYEQYF
TRBV4-2	-	-	TRBJ2-2	TGTGCCAGCAGCCCGGGGACAAACACCGGGGAGCTGTTTTTT	CASSPGTNTGELFF
TRBV11-2	-	-	TRBJ1-3	TGTGCCAGCAGCTCTTCTCTCGGGGTGTCCATATATTTT	CASSSSLGVSIYF
TRBV28	TRBD1	-	TRBJ1-2	TGTGCCAGCGATACGGGACAGGGGATCGATGGCTACACCTTC	CASDTGQGIDGYTF
TRBV7-2	-	-	TRBJ2-7	TGTGCCAGCAGCTTTAGGGGCTTAGGGGAGCAGTACTTC	CASSFRGLGEQYF
TRBV20-1	-	-	TRBJ2-7	TGCAGTGCTAGAGATCGAGGGGAGCAGTACTTC	CSARDRGEQYF
TRBV5-5	TRBD1	medium-sized	TRBJ2-7	TGTGCCAGCAGCCTTTTGAGGTCAGGGGGCCGCGAGCAGTACTTC	CASSLLRSGGREQYF
TRBV27	-	-	TRBJ1-4	TGTGCCAGCAGTTTGGGAGGGACCACAACTAATGAAAAACTGTTTTTT	CASSLGGTTTNEKLFF
TRBV30	-	-	TRBJ2-1	TGTGCCTGGAGTGTAGGCGGGCCGAATGAGCAGTTCTTC	CAWSVGGPNEQFF
TRBV3-1/TRBV3-2	-	-	TRBJ2-7	TGTGCCAGCAGCCCATTCCCGGGAACAGTGCAGTACTTC	CASSPFPGTVQYF
TRBV25-1	-	-	TRBJ1-1	TGTGCCAGCAGTGATGGGGGCGCTGAAGCTTTCTTT	CASSDGGAEAFF
TRBV5-1	TRBD2	-	TRBJ2-2	TGCGCCAGCAGCCGTAGCGGGCACGGCACCGGGGAGCTGTTTTTT	CASSRSGHGTGELFF
TRBV3-1/TRBV3-2	-	few	TRBJ1-1	TGTGCCACGGGAAAGACGGACGCATTTGAAGCTTTCTTT	CATGKTDAFEAFF
TRBV6-6	TRBD1	once	TRBJ1-5	TGTGCCAGCAGCCAAGGACAGGGAAGCAATCAGCCCCAGCATTTT	CASSQGQGSNQPQHF
TRBV14	-	-	TRBJ1-4	TGTGCCAGCAGCCAATTTGGTACAGGTCGAACGAATGAAAAACTGTTTTTT	CASSQFGTGRTNEKLFF
TRBV5-6	-	-	TRBJ2-1	TGTGCCAGCAGCTGGACTAATGAGCAGTTCTTC	CASSWTNEQFF
TRBV7-9	-	-	TRBJ1-1	TGTGCCAGCAGCTTCCCAACCCGGGACATCATAAAGAACACTGAAGCTTTCTTT	CASSFPTRDIIKNTEAFF
TRBV7-9	-	-	TRBJ1-1	TGTGCCAGCAGCTCCCAGGGCCCTGAAGCTTTCTTT	CASSSQGPEAFF
TRBV28	-	-	TRBJ1-5	TGTGCCAGCACCCGGGGACATGATCAGCCCCAGCATTTT	CASTRGHDQPQHF
TRBV2	TRBD2	-	TRBJ2-5	TGTGCCAGCGTTTATAGCGGGGACCAAGAGACCCAGTACTTC	CASVYSGDQETQYF
TRBV28	TRBD1	few	TRBJ1-2	TGTGCCGCCCAACAGGGGGCGCGTGGCTATGGCTACACCTTC	CAAQQGARGYGYTF
TRBV12-3/TRBV12-4	TRBD1	-	TRBJ1-2	TGTGCCAGCAGTGACAGGGACTATGGCTACACCTTC	CASSDRDYGYTF
TRBV19	-	once	TRBJ1-4	TGTGCCAGTGGGACACCGTGGGGTGAAAAACTGTTTTTT	CASGTPWGEKLFF
TRBV5-1	-	-	TRBJ1-3	TGCGCCAGCAGTGAGGGTGCGACCTCTGGAAACACCATATATTTT	CASSEGATSGNTIYF
TRBV5-1	-	-	TRBJ1-3	TGCGCCAGCAGCTTCGAGAACTCTGGAAACACCATATATTTT	CASSFENSGNTIYF